The source of this TCR beta chain is a study of blood T cell repertoires in COVID-19. Overall study: Sites in the United States, Italy and Spain provided acute and convalescent COVID-19 samples. The analysed material was cDNA or gDNA that came from T cells, B-cell-depleted T cells, or PBMCs.

In the original processing: Amplified reference gene primers provided the basis for estimating nucleated cell counts. The data were produced by immunoSEQ multiplex PCR, yet TCRdb's version contains in-frame clones alone and is incomplete. That table furnishes V, J and clone size, whereas the DNA furnished D and trimming. The repertoire includes over 65,000 clones, 85% of them detected once, and 18% sits in the top ten. The V gene lost 5 bases and the J gene lost 2 bases, with 17 bases spanning the gap. The CDR3 consists of 16 residues. Germline lookup yields CDR1 SGHDN and CDR2 FVKESK. The sample comprised peripheral blood. The source of this sequence is an elderly man with active or convalescent COVID-19. The chain has TRBV14 and TRBJ2-3; D perhaps matches TRBD1 (8 bases). CDR3 sequence reads: CASSTYRGGDTDTQYF. The CDR3, as DNA: TGTGCCAGCAGCACCTACAGGGGGGGAGACACAGATACGCAGTATTTT.